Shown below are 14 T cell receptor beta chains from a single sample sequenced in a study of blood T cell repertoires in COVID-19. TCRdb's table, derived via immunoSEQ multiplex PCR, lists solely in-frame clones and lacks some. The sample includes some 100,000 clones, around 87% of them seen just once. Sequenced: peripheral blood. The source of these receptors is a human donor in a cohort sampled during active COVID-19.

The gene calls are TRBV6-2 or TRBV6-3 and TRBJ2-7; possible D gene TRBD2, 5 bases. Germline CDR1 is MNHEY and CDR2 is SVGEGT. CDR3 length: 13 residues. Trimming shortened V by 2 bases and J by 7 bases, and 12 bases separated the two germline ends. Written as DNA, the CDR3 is TGTGCCAGCAGTTACGGGCCTCGGAGGGAGCAGTACTTC. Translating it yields CASSYGPRREQYF.

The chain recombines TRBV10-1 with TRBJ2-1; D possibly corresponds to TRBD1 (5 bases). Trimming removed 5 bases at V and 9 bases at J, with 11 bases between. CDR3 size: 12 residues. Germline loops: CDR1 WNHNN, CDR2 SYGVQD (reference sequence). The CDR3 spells CASSHLGAEQFF. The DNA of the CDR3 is TGCGCCAGCAGTCATTTAGGGGCTGAGCAGTTCTTC.

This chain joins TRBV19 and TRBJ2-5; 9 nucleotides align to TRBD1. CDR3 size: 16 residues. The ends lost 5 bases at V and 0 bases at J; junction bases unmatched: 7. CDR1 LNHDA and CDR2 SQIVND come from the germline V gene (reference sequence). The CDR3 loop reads CASSPGTGWYQETQYF. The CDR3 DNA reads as TGTGCCAGTAGTCCCGGGACAGGGTGGTACCAAGAGACCCAGTACTTC.

The CDR3 bases are TGTGCCAGCACAAGAGGGGGCAAGCGCAATGAGCAGTTCTTC. This codes for CASTRGGKRNEQFF. V usage is TRBV25-1 and J usage is TRBJ2-1, with 7 positions matching TRBD1. V trimming: 7 bases; J trimming: 6 bases; junction bases outside the gene matches: 9. CDR3 length equals 14 residues. CDR1 and CDR2 from the germline V gene are MGHDK and SYGVNS.

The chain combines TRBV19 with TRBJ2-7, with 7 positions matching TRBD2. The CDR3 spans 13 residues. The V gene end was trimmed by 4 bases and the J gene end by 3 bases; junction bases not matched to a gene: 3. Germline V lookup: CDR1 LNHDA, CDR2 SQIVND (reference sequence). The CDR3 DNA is TGTGCCAGTAGTAATTCGGGGGGCTACGAGCAGTACTTC. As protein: CASSNSGGYEQYF.

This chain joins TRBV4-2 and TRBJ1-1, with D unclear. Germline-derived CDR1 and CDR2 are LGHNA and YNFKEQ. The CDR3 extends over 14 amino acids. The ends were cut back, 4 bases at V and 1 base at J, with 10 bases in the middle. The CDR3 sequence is CASSRGAGNTEAFF. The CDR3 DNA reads TGTGCCAGCAGCCGGGGAGCAGGGAACACTGAAGCTTTCTTT.

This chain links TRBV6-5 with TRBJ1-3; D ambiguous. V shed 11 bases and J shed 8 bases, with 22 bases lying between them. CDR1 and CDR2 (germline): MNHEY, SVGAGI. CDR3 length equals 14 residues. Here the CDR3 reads CAVTKSRAGDTIYF. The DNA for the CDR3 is TGTGCCGTTACTAAGTCGCGCGCCGGCGACACCATATATTTT.

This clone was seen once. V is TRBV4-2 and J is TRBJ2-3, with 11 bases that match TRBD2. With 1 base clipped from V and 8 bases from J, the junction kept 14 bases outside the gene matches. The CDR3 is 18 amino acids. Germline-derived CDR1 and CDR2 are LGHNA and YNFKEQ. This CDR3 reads CASSQALSSSGGQGTQYF. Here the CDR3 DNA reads TGTGCCAGCAGCCAAGCCTTGAGTTCTAGCGGGGGGCAGGGTACGCAGTATTTT.

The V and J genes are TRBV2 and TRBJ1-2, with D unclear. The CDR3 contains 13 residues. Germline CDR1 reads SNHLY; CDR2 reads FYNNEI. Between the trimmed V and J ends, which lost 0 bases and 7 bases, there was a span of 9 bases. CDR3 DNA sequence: TGTGCCAGCAGTGAAGCCGGGGTCGGTGGCTACACCTTC. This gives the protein CASSEAGVGGYTF.

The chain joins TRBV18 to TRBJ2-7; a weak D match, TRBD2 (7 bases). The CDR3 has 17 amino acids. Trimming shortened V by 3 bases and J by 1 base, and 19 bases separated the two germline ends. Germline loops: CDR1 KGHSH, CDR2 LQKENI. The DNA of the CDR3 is TGTGCCAGCTCACCCGTTCTACGGGGGGCCTTTTCCTACGAGCAGTACTTC. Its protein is CASSPVLRGAFSYEQYF.

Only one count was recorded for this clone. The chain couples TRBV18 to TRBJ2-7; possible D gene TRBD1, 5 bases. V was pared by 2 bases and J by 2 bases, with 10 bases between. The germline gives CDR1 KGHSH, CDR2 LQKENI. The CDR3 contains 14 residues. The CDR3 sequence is CASSPATATYEQYF. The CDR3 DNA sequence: TGTGCCAGCTCACCAGCGACAGCAACCTACGAGCAGTACTTC.

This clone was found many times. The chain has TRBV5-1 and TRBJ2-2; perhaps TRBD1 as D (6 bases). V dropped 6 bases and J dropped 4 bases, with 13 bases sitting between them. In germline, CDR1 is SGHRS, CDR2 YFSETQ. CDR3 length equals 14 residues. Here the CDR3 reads CASTPGHSTGELFF. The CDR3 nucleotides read TGCGCCAGCACCCCGGGACATAGCACCGGGGAGCTGTTTTTT.

The CDR3 DNA reads TGTGCCAGCAGCCTGACAGGGGGGACTGAAGCTTTCTTT. It encodes CASSLTGGTEAFF. The chain carries TRBV6-5 and TRBJ1-1; TRBD1 matches at 9 bases. The junction had 4 bases not matched to a gene; V was cut back by 6 bases and J by 5 bases. This CDR3 has 13 residues. The germline V gene encodes CDR1 MNHEY and CDR2 SVGAGI.

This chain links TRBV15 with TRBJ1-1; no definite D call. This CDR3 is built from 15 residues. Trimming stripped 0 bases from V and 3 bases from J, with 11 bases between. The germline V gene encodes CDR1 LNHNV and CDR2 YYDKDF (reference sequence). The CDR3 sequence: CATSRDLRVDTEAFF. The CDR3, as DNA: TGTGCCACCAGCAGAGATCTGAGGGTCGACACTGAAGCTTTCTTT.